The present T cell receptor beta chain was sequenced within a study of blood T cell repertoires in COVID-19. Across the whole study: Samples came from the United States, Italy and Spain, spanning acute and convalescent COVID-19. T cells, B-cell-depleted T cells, or PBMCs provided the cDNA or gDNA that served as material.

Authors' processing steps: It was from reference gene primer amplification that nucleated cell counts were estimated. Sequencing used immunoSEQ multiplex PCR; TCRdb keeps in-frame clones, though not all of them. V, J and clone size reflect that table, while D and trimming were determined from the DNA. The table includes under 35,000 clones, approximately 72% detected once. Per the germline V gene, CDR1 is SGDLS and CDR2 is YYNGEE. V was shortened by 4 bases and J by 6 bases, with 19 bases between the two germline ends. The CDR3 runs 15 residues. Material: peripheral blood. The clonotype was recovered from a man at least 80 years old with acute or convalescent COVID-19. V gene TRBV9 combines with J gene TRBJ1-2; a possible D gene is TRBD1 (6 bases). This chain's CDR3 is CASSIRTVRGDGYTF. The CDR3 DNA is TGTGCCAGCAGCATCCGGACGGTCAGGGGCGATGGCTACACCTTC.